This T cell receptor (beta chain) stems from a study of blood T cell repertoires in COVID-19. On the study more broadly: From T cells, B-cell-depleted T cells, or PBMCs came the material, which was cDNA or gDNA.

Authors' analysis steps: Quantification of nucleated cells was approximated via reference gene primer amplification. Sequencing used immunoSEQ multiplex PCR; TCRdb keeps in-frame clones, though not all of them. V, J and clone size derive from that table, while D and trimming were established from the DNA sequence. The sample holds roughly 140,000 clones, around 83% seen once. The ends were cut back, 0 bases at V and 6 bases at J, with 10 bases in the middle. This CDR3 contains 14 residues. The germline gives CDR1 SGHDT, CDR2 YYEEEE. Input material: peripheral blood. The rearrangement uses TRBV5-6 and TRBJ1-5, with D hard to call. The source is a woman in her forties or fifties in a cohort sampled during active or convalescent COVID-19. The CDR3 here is CASSLGQNGQPQHF. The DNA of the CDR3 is TGTGCCAGCAGCTTGGGGCAGAATGGTCAGCCCCAGCATTTT.